This TCR beta chain was found in a study of vaccination effects on CD4 cells after COVID-19. At the level of the study: Participants completed two doses of the BNT162b2 or mRNA-1273 vaccine.

Germline V lookup: CDR1 SGHRS, CDR2 YFSETQ. The V end lost 1 base, the J end lost 4 bases, and 14 bases lay between the germline ends. The CDR3 covers 15 residues. The protocol was immunoSEQ multiplex PCR, while the TCRdb copy is restricted to in-frame clones and leaves out a portion. The sample shows approximately 70,000 clones, around 74% of them seen only once. Before any sequencing was done, the ViraFEST assay used viral peptide pools to expand antigen-specific CD4+ T cells. Once cultured for more than nine days, the cells underwent separation to obtain CD4+ T cells. Absence of prior SARS-CoV-2 infection characterized the vaccine recipients, who showed negative nucleocapsid antibodies. IL-2 medium took the place of half the medium on both days 3 and 7. Notes on this clone: What it binds is unknown.

The J gene is TRBJ2-5, the V gene TRBV5-1, with D maybe TRBD1 (5 bases). The sample consisted of CD4+ T cells from PBMCs cultured with HCoV-NL63 spike peptides, taken before COVID-19 vaccination. This TCR came from a human donor who received a COVID-19 vaccine. CDR3 region: CASSLLTVMGETQYF. For the CDR3, the DNA is TGCGCCAGCAGCTTGCTGACAGTGATGGGAGAGACCCAGTACTTC. Complete variable domain (other parts from reference TRBV5-1 and TRBJ2-5): KAGVTQTPRYLIKTRGQQVTLSCSPISGHRSVSWYQQTPGQGLQFLFEYFSETQRNKGNFPGRFSGRQFSNSRSEMNVSTLELGDSALYLCASSLLTVMGETQYFGPGTRLLVL.